Below are 23 T cell receptor beta chains sequenced from a single sample in a study of blood T cell repertoires in COVID-19. Produced via immunoSEQ multiplex PCR; TCRdb's table is partial and in-frame only. The data show roughly 76,000 clones, more than 85% seen once. Material: peripheral blood. These receptors originate from a man in his sixties or seventies with active or convalescent COVID-19.

This rearrangement joins TRBV5-1 to TRBJ1-1; D not certain. The CDR3 is 14 residues long. Germline values: CDR1 SGHRS, CDR2 YFSETQ. Deletions cut 3 bases from V and 0 bases from J, with 9 bases between. The CDR3 DNA reads TGCGCCAGCAGCTCGGGTGAAATGAACACTGAAGCTTTCTTT. It specifies CASSSGEMNTEAFF.

The chain couples TRBV9 to TRBJ2-7; 9 positions agree with TRBD1. J lost 7 bases, V lost 4 bases, and 6 bases had no gene match. The CDR3 sequence is 13 residues long. The germline CDR1 and CDR2 sequences are SGDLS and YYNGEE. The DNA of the CDR3 is TGTGCCAGCAGCCCCGGGACAGGGTGGGAGCAGTACTTC. Its protein product is CASSPGTGWEQYF.

V gene TRBV15 combines with J gene TRBJ1-3; TRBD1 agrees at 7 bases. This CDR3 contains 14 residues. V lost 9 bases to trimming and J lost 1 base; unmatched junction nucleotides: 6. CDR1 is LNHNV and CDR2 is YYDKDF in the germline V gene (reference sequence). The CDR3 DNA follows: TGTGCCACGAGGGGGCGCGGGTCTGGAAACACCATATATTTT. This encodes CATRGRGSGNTIYF.

V and J are TRBV29-1 and TRBJ2-3; TRBD2 matches at 8 bases. The trim removed 4 bases at V and 3 bases at J, leaving 6 bases unmatched. The CDR3 runs 14 residues. CDR1 and CDR2 from the germline V gene are SQVTM and ANQGSEA. DNA for the CDR3: TGCAGCGTTGCACGGGAGGGCCAAACAGATACGCAGTATTTT. It specifies CSVAREGQTDTQYF.

The chain joins TRBV6-6 to TRBJ1-1; D perhaps matches TRBD1 (5 bases). The CDR3 totals 14 residues. Germline CDR1 and CDR2: MNHNY and SVGAGI (reference sequence). V was shortened by 4 bases and J by 2 bases, with 11 bases between the two germline ends. CDR3 bases: TGTGCCAGCAGTTTTCGCTGGGGCAACACTGAAGCTTTCTTT. As protein: CASSFRWGNTEAFF.

V gene TRBV10-1 combines with J gene TRBJ1-6, with D possibly matching TRBD1 (6 bases). From germline, CDR1 is WNHNN and CDR2 SYGVQD (reference sequence). This CDR3 contains 17 residues. Trimming pared 6 bases from V and 0 bases from J, leaving 15 bases between. CDR3 sequence (DNA): TGCGCCAGCAGAAAAGGGACACCGAGCTCCTATAATTCACCCCTCCACTTT. It is translated as CASRKGTPSSYNSPLHF.

The chain couples TRBV4-1 to TRBJ2-7; TRBD1 agrees at 8 bases. Germline V gene data show CDR1 as MGHRA and CDR2 as YSYEKL. The CDR3 is 17 amino acids. The J segment lost 4 bases and the V segment lost 3 bases, leaving 14 bases of the junction unmatched. The CDR3 is CASSQPTGQGTPYEQYF. CDR3 coding DNA: TGCGCCAGCAGCCAGCCGACCGGACAGGGAACTCCATACGAGCAGTACTTC.

This sequence joins TRBV24-1 and TRBJ2-1; 7 nucleotides match TRBD2. Germline CDR1 KGHDR, CDR2 SFDVKD. The CDR3 loop spans 14 amino acids. Unmatched junction bases numbered 4, after V lost 4 bases and J lost 5 bases. Here the CDR3 DNA reads TGTGCCACCAGTGACCCCCGGGGGGACAATGAGCAGTTCTTC. Its translation is CATSDPRGDNEQFF.

This rearrangement joins TRBV2 to TRBJ1-5; D uncertain. The CDR3 is 13 residues long. Germline lookup yields CDR1 SNHLY and CDR2 FYNNEI. V was trimmed by 4 bases and J by 0 bases, leaving 4 bases between them. The chain's CDR3 is CASSVYSNQPQHF. For the CDR3, the DNA is TGTGCCAGCAGTGTTTATAGCAATCAGCCCCAGCATTTT.

The chain combines TRBV7-9 with TRBJ2-3; 11 bases are a match to TRBD2. CDR3 length: 16 residues. Per the germline V gene, CDR1 is SEHNR and CDR2 is FQNEAQ (reference sequence). V lost 5 bases, J lost 0 bases, and 4 bases stayed unmatched. The CDR3 DNA reads TGTGCCAGCAGCCCCCGGACTAGCGGGAGCACAGATACGCAGTATTTT. Residues: CASSPRTSGSTDTQYF.

The chain is built from TRBV30 and TRBJ1-6; D remains unclear. In germline, CDR1 is GTSNPN, CDR2 SVGIG (reference sequence). Trimming removed 0 bases from V and 0 bases from J, with 6 bases in between. CDR3 length equals 15 residues. This chain's CDR3 is CAWSVRSSYNSPLHF. The CDR3 nucleotides read TGTGCCTGGAGTGTACGGAGCTCCTATAATTCACCCCTCCACTTT.

V gene TRBV9 combines with J gene TRBJ1-4, with 9 bases fitting TRBD1. This CDR3 is built from 15 residues. V dropped 3 bases and J dropped 6; count of bases not matched to a gene: 6. Germline values: CDR1 SGDLS, CDR2 YYNGEE. As DNA, the CDR3 is TGTGCCAGCAGCGCGGGGGGGACAGGGCATGAAAAACTGTTTTTT. Protein product: CASSAGGTGHEKLFF. The variable domain in full, with the rest retrieved from reference TRBV9 and TRBJ1-4, is DSGVTQTPKHLITATGQRVTLRCSPRSGDLSVYWYQQSLDQGLQFLIQYYNGEERAKGNILERFSAQQFPDLHSELNLSSLELGDSALYFCASSAGGTGHEKLFFGSGTQLSVL.

V usage is TRBV5-5 and J usage is TRBJ2-2; D is possibly TRBD2 (6 bases). Per germline, CDR1 SGHKS and CDR2 YYEKEE (reference sequence). V was clipped by 4 bases and J by 3 bases, with 13 bases between them. CDR3 length: 15 residues. Written as DNA, the CDR3 is TGTGCCAGCAGCCGGTCCGGGAGAGACACCGGGGAGCTGTTTTTT. Its translation: CASSRSGRDTGELFF.

This chain uses TRBV4-1 with TRBJ2-1, with 9 bases lining up with TRBD2. Unmatched junction bases numbered 7, after V lost 1 base and J lost 9 bases. CDR3 length: 15 amino acids. The V gene's germline CDR1 is MGHRA and CDR2 YSYEKL. CDR3 in amino acids: CASSQVGSGSGEQFF. DNA of the CDR3: TGCGCCAGCAGCCAAGTGGGTAGCGGGAGTGGTGAGCAGTTCTTC.

V gene TRBV7-9 combines with J gene TRBJ1-2; 9 bases are shared with TRBD1. Germline lookup yields CDR1 SEHNR and CDR2 FQNEAQ (reference sequence). The CDR3 totals 14 residues. V dropped 8 bases and J dropped 6; count of bases not matched to a gene: 10. The CDR3 DNA reads as TGTGCCAGCGGGTTCGGGACAGGGAAGGATGGCTACACCTTC. Translating gives CASGFGTGKDGYTF.

This clone showed up just once. The chain carries TRBV5-1 and TRBJ2-2; 8 nucleotides line up with TRBD2. Germline assignment: CDR1 SGHRS and CDR2 YFSETQ. V lost 1 base, J lost 4 bases, and 3 bases stayed unmatched. The CDR3 spans 15 residues. Here the CDR3 DNA reads TGCGCCAGCAGCTTGACGGGAGGGATCACCGGGGAGCTGTTTTTT. Its protein product is CASSLTGGITGELFF. The full variable domain, completed using reference TRBV5-1 and TRBJ2-2, is KAGVTQTPRYLIKTRGQQVTLSCSPISGHRSVSWYQQTPGQGLQFLFEYFSETQRNKGNFPGRFSGRQFSNSRSEMNVSTLELGDSALYLCASSLTGGITGELFFGEGSRLTVL.

The chain employs TRBV10-2 and TRBJ2-7; possible D gene TRBD2, 5 bases. The CDR3 totals 13 residues. The V and J ends lost 2 bases and 4 bases respectively, with 9 bases between them. Germline CDR1 reads WSHSY; CDR2 reads SAAADI. CDR3 nucleotides: TGCGCCAGCAGTGAGGGTGGGGAGTACGAGCAGTACTTC. Translating gives CASSEGGEYEQYF.

The gene calls are TRBV14 and TRBJ2-5, with 10 bases lining up with TRBD2. The ends lost 2 bases at V and 0 bases at J; junction bases unmatched: 3. Germline CDR1 and CDR2: SGHDN and FVKESK. The CDR3 consists of 16 residues. CDR3 region: CASSQLAGVNQETQYF. For the CDR3, the DNA is TGTGCCAGCAGCCAACTAGCGGGAGTAAACCAAGAGACCCAGTACTTC. Using reference TRBV14 and TRBJ2-5 for the parts outside the CDR3, the full variable domain is EAGVTQFPSHSVIEKGQTVTLRCDPISGHDNLYWYRRVMGKEIKFLLHFVKESKQDESGMPNNRFLAERTGGTYSTLKVQPAELEDSGVYFCASSQLAGVNQETQYFGPGTRLLVL.

V and J are TRBV28 and TRBJ2-7; TRBD2 is a possible D gene (6 bases). This CDR3 spans 12 amino acids. Germline V gene lookup returns CDR1 MDHEN and CDR2 SYDVKM. V gave up 10 bases and J gave up 7 bases, with 17 bases separating them. CDR3: CATRDSLGEQYF. The CDR3, as DNA: TGTGCCACCAGGGACTCCTTGGGGGAGCAGTACTTC.

The chain recombines TRBV5-6 with TRBJ2-3; 8 positions match TRBD2. CDR3 length: 14 amino acids. Trimming at V came to 8 bases and at J to 2 bases, leaving 7 bases not matched to a gene. The V gene's germline CDR1 is SGHDT and CDR2 YYEEEE. The CDR3 sequence: CASLGLDFTDTQYF. CDR3 DNA sequence: TGTGCCAGTTTGGGACTAGACTTCACAGATACGCAGTATTTT.

The chain recombines TRBV2 with TRBJ1-2; 7 bases map to TRBD1. Germline CDR1 reads SNHLY; CDR2 reads FYNNEI. V lost 6 bases to trimming and J lost 10 bases; unmatched junction nucleotides: 20. The CDR3 is 16 residues long. The CDR3 loop reads CASSLQGLSLAGYYTF. The CDR3 bases are TGTGCCAGCAGCCTACAGGGGCTCTCCTTAGCAGGCTACTACACCTTC.

The sample holds a few counts of this clone. V usage is TRBV7-9 and J usage is TRBJ2-7; TRBD2 aligns across 10 bases. In germline, CDR1 is SEHNR, CDR2 FQNEAQ (reference sequence). J was trimmed by 3 bases and V by 0 bases; bases with no gene match: 5. The CDR3 consists of 16 residues. CDR3 residues: CASSLAEGLASYEQYF. The DNA of the CDR3 is TGTGCCAGCAGCTTAGCGGAGGGACTAGCGAGCTACGAGCAGTACTTC.

The chain employs TRBV28 and TRBJ1-5; D may be TRBD1 (5 bases). The CDR3 contains 16 residues. Germline V gene data show CDR1 as MDHEN and CDR2 as SYDVKM. Deletions cut 6 bases from V and 1 base from J, with 16 bases between. The CDR3 nucleotides are TGTGCCAGCAGCTCCCTGTTGAAGGGGAGCAATCAGCCCCAGCATTTT. It translates to CASSSLLKGSNQPQHF.